These 5 T cell receptor beta chains share one sample of origin, sequenced in a study of T cell responses to AZD1222 COVID-19 vaccine. Assay used: immunoSEQ multiplex PCR; TCRdb lists only in-frame clones, some missing. There are 95,000 to 110,000 clones in the sample; about 89% occur only once, and over 3% lies in the top ten. The sequenced sample was peripheral blood, obtained 28 days after the second dose of the MenACWY control vaccine. The receptors stem from an adult who received the MenACWY meningococcal vaccine as a control.

This clone was observed a few times. The chain employs TRBV7-2 and TRBJ1-1; 9 bases align to TRBD1. The CDR3 length is 15 residues. V lost 4 bases and J lost 4; bases outside the gene matches: 7. CDR1 and CDR2 from the germline V gene are SGHTA and FQGNSA. The DNA for the CDR3 is TGTGCCAGCAGCTGGGGACAGGGTAGGGGCACTGAAGCTTTCTTT. Its protein is CASSWGQGRGTEAFF.

This chain uses TRBV5-5 with TRBJ1-6, with D uncertain. Trimming left V 6 bases short and J 6 bases short, with 19 bases between. CDR1 and CDR2 from the germline V gene are SGHKS and YYEKEE (reference sequence). This CDR3 has 16 residues. The CDR3 loop reads CASIIDGEIPNSPLHF. CDR3 nucleotides: TGTGCCAGCATCATCGATGGGGAGATTCCTAATTCACCCCTCCACTTT. Together with reference TRBV5-5 and TRBJ1-6, the CDR3 gives the full variable domain: DAGVTQSPTHLIKTRGQQVTLRCSPISGHKSVSWYQQVLGQGPQFIFQYYEKEERGRGNFPDRFSARQFPNYSSELNVNALLLGDSALYLCASIIDGEIPNSPLHFGNGTRLTVT.

CDR3 sequence (DNA): TGTGCCAGTACCCGGGTGGGAGGATCCTACAATGAGCAGTTCTTC. It is translated as CASTRVGGSYNEQFF. The rearrangement uses TRBV19 and TRBJ2-1; D possibly corresponds to TRBD2 (6 bases). CDR3 length equals 15 residues. Trimming removed 7 bases at V and 1 base at J, with 14 bases between. Germline CDR1 LNHDA, CDR2 SQIVND (reference sequence). The full variable domain, with the rest looked up from reference TRBV19 and TRBJ2-1, is DGGITQSPKYLFRKEGQNVTLSCEQNLNHDAMYWYRQDPGQGLRLIYYSQIVNDFQKGDIAEGYSVSREKKESFPLTVTSAQKNPTAFYLCASTRVGGSYNEQFFGPGTRLTVL.

The J gene is TRBJ2-1, the V gene TRBV7-9; D gene uncertain. Germline V gene sequence: CDR1 SEHNR, CDR2 FQNEAQ (reference sequence). Trimming stripped 4 bases from V and 9 bases from J, with 22 bases between. CDR3 length equals 16 residues. CDR3 in amino acids: CASSSVMDPLSLEQFF. CDR3 nucleotides: TGTGCCAGCAGCTCGGTTATGGACCCCCTAAGTCTTGAGCAGTTCTTC.

The V gene is TRBV18, the J gene TRBJ2-3; unclear D gene. Germline CDR1 and CDR2: KGHSH and LQKENI. This CDR3 has 12 residues. V was clipped by 3 bases and J by 5 bases, with 6 bases between them. CDR3 residues: CASSPTLDTQYF. CDR3 DNA sequence: TGTGCCAGCTCACCCACGCTAGATACGCAGTATTTT.